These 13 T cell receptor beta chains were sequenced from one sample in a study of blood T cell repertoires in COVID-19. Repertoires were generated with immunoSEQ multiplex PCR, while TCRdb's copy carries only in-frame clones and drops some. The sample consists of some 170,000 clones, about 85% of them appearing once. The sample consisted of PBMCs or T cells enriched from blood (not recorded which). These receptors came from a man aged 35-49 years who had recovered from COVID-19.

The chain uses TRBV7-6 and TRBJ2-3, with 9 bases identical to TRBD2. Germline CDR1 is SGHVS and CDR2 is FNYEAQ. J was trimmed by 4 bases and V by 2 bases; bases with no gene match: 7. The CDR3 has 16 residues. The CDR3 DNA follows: TGTGCCAGCAGCTTATTGGGGACTAGCCCCCCAGATACGCAGTATTTT. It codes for CASSLLGTSPPDTQYF.

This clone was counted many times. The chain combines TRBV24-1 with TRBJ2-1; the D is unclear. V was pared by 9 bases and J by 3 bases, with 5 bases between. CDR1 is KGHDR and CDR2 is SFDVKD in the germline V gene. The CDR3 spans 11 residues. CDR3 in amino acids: CATGHYNEQFF. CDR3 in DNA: TGTGCCACCGGCCACTACAATGAGCAGTTCTTC.

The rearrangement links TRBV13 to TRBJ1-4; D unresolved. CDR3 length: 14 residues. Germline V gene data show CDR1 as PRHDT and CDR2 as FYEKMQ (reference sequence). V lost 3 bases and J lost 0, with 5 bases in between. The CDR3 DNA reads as TGTGCCAGCAGCTTGCGTGCAACTAATGAAAAACTGTTTTTT. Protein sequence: CASSLRATNEKLFF.

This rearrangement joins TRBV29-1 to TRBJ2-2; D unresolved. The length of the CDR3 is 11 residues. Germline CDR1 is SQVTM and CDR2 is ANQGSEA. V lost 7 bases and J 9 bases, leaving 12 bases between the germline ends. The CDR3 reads CSAERSRELFF. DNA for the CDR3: TGCAGCGCTGAGCGTTCCAGGGAGCTGTTTTTT.

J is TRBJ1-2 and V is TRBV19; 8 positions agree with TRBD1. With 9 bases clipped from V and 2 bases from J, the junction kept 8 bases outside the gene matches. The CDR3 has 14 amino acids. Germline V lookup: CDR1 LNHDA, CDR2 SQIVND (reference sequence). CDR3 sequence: CASRTGKINYGYTF. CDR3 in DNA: TGTGCCAGCAGGACAGGGAAGATCAACTATGGCTACACCTTC.

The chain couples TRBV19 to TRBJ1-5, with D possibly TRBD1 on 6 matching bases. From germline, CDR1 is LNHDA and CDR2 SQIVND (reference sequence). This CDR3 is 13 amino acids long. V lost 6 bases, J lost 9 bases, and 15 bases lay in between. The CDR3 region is CASRVGGKGPQHF. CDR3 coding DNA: TGTGCCAGTAGAGTAGGGGGTAAGGGGCCCCAGCATTTT.

The CDR3 sequence is CASSLTGSGSEKLFF. The DNA for the CDR3 is TGTGCCAGCAGCTTAACAGGGAGTGGTAGTGAAAAACTGTTTTTT. The chain has TRBV11-3 and TRBJ1-4; the D gene is possibly TRBD1 (6 bases). V was trimmed by 2 bases and J by 7 bases, leaving 14 bases between them. CDR3 size: 15 residues. CDR1 SGHNT and CDR2 YENEEA come from the germline V gene.

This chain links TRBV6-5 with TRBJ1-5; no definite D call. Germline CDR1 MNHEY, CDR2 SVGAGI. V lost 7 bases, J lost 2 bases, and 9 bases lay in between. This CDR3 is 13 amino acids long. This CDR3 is CASKGQGNQPQHF. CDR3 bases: TGTGCCAGCAAAGGTCAGGGCAATCAGCCCCAGCATTTT.

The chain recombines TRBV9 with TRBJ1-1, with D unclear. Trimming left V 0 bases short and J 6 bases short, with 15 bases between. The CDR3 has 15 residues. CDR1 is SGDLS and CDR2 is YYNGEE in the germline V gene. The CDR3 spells CASSVEGSSIAEAFF. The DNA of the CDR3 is TGTGCCAGCAGCGTAGAAGGGAGTTCTATCGCTGAAGCTTTCTTT.

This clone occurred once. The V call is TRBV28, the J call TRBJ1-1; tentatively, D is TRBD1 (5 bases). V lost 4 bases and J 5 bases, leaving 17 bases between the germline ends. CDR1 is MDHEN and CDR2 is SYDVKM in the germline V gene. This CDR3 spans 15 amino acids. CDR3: CASSSPRVGKTEAFF. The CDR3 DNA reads TGTGCCAGCAGTTCCCCCAGGGTGGGAAAGACTGAAGCTTTCTTT.

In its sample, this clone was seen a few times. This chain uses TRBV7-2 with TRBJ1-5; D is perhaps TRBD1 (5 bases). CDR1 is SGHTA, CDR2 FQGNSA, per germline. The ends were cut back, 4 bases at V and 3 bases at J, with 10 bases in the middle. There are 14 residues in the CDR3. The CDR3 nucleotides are TGTGCCAGCAGCTCTCACAGGACCAATCAGCCCCAGCATTTT. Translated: CASSSHRTNQPQHF.

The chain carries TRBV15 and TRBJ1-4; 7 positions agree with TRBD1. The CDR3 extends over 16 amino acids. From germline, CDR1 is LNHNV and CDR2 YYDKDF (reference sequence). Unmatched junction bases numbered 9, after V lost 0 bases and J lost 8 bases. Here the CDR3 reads CATSRDEGTVNEKLFF. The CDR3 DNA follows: TGTGCCACCAGCAGAGATGAAGGGACAGTAAACGAAAAACTGTTTTTT.

CDR3 loop: CASSPHPTANTEAFF. The CDR3 DNA sequence: TGTGCCAGCAGCCCCCACCCTACCGCGAACACTGAAGCTTTCTTT. This rearrangement joins TRBV14 to TRBJ1-1, with unresolved D. Germline CDR1 reads SGHDN; CDR2 reads FVKESK. The CDR3 consists of 15 residues. The germline V and J ends were trimmed by 4 bases and 1 base, with 13 bases remaining between them.